This T cell receptor beta chain was recovered during a study of CXCR3-negative and CXCR3-positive naive CD8 T cells. The CDR3 spans 15 residues. UMI-labeled 5' RACE yielded the TRB cDNA libraries. TCRdb reprocessed the 5' RACE reads, keeping one entry per CDR3 protein, no DNA. The sample is made up of 75,000 to 95,000 distinct CDR3 sequences, and the top ten hold around 1% of it. V is TRBV12-3 or TRBV12-4 and J is TRBJ2-1; TCRdb gives TRBD2 as the D gene, but with no DNA this cannot be confirmed. The sequenced sample consisted of naive CXCR3- CD8+ T cells from blood. The sample's subset: CD45RO-CCR7+CD27+CD95- naive CD8+ T cells lacking CXCR3 (TNR3-). The clonotype was recovered from a human donor in good health. Some clones in this sample may be carry-over from other donors' samples. The CDR3 loop is CASRYGLAGGEEQFF.